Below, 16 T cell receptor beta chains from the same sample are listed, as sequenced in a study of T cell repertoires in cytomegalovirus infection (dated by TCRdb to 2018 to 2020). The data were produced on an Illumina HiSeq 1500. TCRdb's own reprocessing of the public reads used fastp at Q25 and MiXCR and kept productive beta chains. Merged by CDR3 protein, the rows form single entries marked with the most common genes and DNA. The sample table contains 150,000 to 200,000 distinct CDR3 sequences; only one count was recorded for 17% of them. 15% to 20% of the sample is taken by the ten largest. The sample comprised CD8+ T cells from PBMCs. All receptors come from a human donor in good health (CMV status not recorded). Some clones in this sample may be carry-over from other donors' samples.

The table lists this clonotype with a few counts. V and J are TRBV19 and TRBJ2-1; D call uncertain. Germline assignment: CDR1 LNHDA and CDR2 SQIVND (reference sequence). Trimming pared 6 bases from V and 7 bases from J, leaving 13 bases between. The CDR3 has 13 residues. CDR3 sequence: CASRKVNRNEQFF. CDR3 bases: TGTGCCAGTAGGAAGGTAAATCGAAATGAGCAGTTCTTC.

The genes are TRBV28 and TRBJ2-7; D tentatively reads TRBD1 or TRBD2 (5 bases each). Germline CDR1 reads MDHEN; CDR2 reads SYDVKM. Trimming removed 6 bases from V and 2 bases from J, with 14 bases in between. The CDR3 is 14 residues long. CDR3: CASRQGTYAYEQYF. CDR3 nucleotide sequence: TGTGCCAGCAGACAAGGGACCTACGCCTACGAGCAGTACTTC.

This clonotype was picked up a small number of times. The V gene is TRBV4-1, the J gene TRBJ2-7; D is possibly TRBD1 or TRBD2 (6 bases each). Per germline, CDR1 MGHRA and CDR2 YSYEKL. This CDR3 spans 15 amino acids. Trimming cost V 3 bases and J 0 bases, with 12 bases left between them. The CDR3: CASSQDSGLSYEQYF. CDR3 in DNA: TGCGCCAGCAGCCAGGACAGCGGGCTCTCCTACGAGCAGTACTTC.

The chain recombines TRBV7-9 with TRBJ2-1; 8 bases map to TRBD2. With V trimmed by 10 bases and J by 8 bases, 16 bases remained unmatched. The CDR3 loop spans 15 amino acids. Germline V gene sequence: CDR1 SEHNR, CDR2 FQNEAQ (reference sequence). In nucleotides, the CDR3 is TGTGCCACCCTCCACAACCAGGGACTAGAATATGAGCAGTTCTTC. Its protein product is CATLHNQGLEYEQFF.

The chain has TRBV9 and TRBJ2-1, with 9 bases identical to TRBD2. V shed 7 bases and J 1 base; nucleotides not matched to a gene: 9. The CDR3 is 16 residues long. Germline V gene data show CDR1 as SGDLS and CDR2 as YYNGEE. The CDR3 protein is CASQTGLAESYNEQFF. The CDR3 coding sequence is TGTGCCAGCCAAACGGGACTAGCAGAATCCTACAATGAGCAGTTCTTC.

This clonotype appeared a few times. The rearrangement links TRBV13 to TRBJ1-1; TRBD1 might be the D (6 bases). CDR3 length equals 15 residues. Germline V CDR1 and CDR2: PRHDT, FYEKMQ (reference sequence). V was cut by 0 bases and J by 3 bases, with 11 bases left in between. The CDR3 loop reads CASSLGGRGYTEAFF. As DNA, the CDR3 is TGTGCCAGCAGCTTAGGAGGCAGGGGTTACACTGAAGCTTTCTTT.

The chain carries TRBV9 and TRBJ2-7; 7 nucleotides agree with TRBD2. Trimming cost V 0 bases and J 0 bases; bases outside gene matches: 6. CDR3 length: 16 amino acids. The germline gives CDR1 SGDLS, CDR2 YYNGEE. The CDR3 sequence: CASSVGRDYPSYEQYF. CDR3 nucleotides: TGTGCCAGCAGCGTAGGCCGGGACTATCCCTCCTACGAGCAGTACTTC.

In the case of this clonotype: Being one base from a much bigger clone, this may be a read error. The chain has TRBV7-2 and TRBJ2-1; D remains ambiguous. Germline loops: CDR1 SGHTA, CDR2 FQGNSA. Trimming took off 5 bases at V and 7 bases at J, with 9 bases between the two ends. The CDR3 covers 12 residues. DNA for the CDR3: TGTGCCAGCAGCATTATTAAAAATGAGCAGTTCTTC. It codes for CASSIIKNEQFF.

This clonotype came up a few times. Written as DNA, the CDR3 is TGTGCCAGCAGCCACAGTCGGGGGAGCTCCTATAATTCACCCCTCCACTTT. Its translation is CASSHSRGSSYNSPLHF. The J gene is TRBJ1-6, the V gene TRBV7-8; D possibly corresponds to TRBD1 (5 bases). The CDR3 extends over 17 amino acids. Per germline, CDR1 SGHVS and CDR2 FQNEAQ. Trimming removed 5 bases at V and 0 bases at J, with 14 bases between.

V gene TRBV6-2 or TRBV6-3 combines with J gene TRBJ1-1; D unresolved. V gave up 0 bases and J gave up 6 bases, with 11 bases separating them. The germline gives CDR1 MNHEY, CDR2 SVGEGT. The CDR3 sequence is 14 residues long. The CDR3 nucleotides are TGTGCCAGCAGTTACTCGAGAGGTGACGCTGAAGCTTTCTTT. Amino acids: CASSYSRGDAEAFF.

DNA for the CDR3: TGTGCCAGCAGCCCCGGGGGCGGGTTCTCCTACAATGAGCAGTTCTTC. Protein product: CASSPGGGFSYNEQFF. The chain uses TRBV7-3 and TRBJ2-1; D is tentatively TRBD1 or TRBD2 (6 bases each). The CDR3 spans 16 residues. The germline V gene has CDR1 SGHTA and CDR2 FQGTGA. The V and J ends lost 5 bases and 0 bases respectively, with 14 bases between them.

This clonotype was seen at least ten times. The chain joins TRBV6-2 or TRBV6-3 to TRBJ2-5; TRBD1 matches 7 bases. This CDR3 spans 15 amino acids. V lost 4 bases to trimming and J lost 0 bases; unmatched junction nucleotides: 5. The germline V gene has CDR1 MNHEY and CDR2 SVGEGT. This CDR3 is CASSLGQTNQETQYF. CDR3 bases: TGTGCCAGCAGTTTGGGACAGACGAACCAAGAGACCCAGTACTTC.

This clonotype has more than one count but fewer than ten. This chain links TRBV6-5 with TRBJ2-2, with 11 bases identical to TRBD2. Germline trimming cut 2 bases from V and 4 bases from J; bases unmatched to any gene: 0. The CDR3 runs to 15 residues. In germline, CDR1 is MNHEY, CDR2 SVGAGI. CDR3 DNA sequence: TGTGCCAGCAGTTACGGGACTAGCGGCACCGGGGAGCTGTTTTTT. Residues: CASSYGTSGTGELFF.

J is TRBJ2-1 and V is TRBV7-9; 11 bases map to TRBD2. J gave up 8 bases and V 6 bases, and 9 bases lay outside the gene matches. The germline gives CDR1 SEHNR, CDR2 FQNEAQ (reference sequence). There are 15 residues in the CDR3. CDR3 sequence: CASREPGLAVHEQFF. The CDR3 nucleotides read TGTGCCAGCAGGGAACCGGGACTAGCGGTCCATGAGCAGTTCTTC.

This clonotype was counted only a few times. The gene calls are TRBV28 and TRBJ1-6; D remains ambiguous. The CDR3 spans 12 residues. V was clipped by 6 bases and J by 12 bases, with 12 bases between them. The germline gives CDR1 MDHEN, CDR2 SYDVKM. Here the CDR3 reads CASSPPLGPLHF. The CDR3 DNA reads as TGTGCCAGCAGCCCCCCCCTAGGACCCCTCCACTTT.

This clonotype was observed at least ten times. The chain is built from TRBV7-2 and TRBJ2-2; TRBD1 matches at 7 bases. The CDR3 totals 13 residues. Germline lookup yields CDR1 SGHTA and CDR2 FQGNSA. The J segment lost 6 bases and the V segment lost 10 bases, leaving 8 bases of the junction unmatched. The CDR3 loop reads CATPQGLPGELFF. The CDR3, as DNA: TGTGCCACTCCACAGGGGTTGCCCGGGGAGCTGTTTTTT. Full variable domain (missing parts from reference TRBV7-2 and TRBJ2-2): GAGVSQSPSNKVTEKGKDVELRCDPISGHTALYWYRQSLGQGLEFLIYFQGNSAPDKSGLPSDRFSAERTGGSVSTLTIQRTQQEDSAVYLCATPQGLPGELFFGEGSRLTVL.